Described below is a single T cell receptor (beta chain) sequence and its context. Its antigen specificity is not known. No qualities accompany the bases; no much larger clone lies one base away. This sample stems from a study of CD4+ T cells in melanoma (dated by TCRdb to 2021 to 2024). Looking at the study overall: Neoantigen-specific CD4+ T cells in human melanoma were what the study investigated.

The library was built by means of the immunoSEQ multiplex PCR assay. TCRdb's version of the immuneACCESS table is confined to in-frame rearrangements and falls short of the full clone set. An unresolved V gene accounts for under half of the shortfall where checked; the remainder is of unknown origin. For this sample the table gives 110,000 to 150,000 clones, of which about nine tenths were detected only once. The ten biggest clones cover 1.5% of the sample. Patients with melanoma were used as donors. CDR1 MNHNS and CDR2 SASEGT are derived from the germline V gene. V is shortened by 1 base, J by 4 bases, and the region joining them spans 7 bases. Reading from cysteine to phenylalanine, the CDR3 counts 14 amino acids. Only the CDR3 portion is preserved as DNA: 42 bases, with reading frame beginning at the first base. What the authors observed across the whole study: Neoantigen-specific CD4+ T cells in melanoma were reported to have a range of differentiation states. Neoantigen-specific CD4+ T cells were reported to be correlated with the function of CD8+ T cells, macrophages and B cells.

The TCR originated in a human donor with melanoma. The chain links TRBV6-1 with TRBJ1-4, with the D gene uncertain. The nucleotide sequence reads TGTGCCAGCAGTGAAGGCAGGTTTAATGAAAAACTGTTTTTT. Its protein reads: CASSEGRFNEKLFF.